The 23 T cell receptor beta chains below were found in one sample sequenced in a study of blood T cell repertoires in COVID-19. This table comes from immunoSEQ multiplex PCR, and its TCRdb copy is limited to in-frame clones, with some not included. Of 55,000 to 80,000 clones listed, roughly 80% are singletons. The sample consisted of peripheral blood. The receptors here all came from a human donor in a cohort sampled during active COVID-19.

The J gene is TRBJ2-7, the V gene TRBV18; 9 bases map to TRBD1. From germline, CDR1 is KGHSH and CDR2 LQKENI. This CDR3 is built from 12 residues. Trimming took 4 bases from V and 5 from J; bases not matched to a gene: 0. CDR3 residues: CASSRDRDEQYF. DNA for the CDR3: TGTGCCAGCTCACGGGACAGGGACGAGCAGTACTTC. Filled out from reference TRBV18 and TRBJ2-7, the complete variable domain reads NAGVMQNPRHLVRRRGQEARLRCSPMKGHSHVYWYRQLPEEGLKFMVYLQKENIIDESGMPKERFSAEFPKEGPSILRIQQVVRGDSAAYFCASSRDRDEQYFGPGTRLTVT.

The chain employs TRBV12-3 or TRBV12-4 and TRBJ2-3, with D hard to call. CDR3 length: 10 residues. Trimming stripped 8 bases from V and 6 bases from J, with 6 bases between. CDR3 loop: CASARDTQYF. The CDR3 region has the DNA TGTGCCAGCGCCCGGGATACGCAGTATTTT.

The rearrangement links TRBV18 to TRBJ2-3; the D is unclear. The CDR3 is made up of 14 amino acids. Germline loops: CDR1 KGHSH, CDR2 LQKENI. The V and J ends lost 0 bases and 1 base respectively, with 5 bases between them. This chain's CDR3 is CASSPPQGTDTQYF. The CDR3 bases are TGTGCCAGCTCACCACCGCAGGGCACAGATACGCAGTATTTT.

The V gene is TRBV19, the J gene TRBJ2-1; 9 nucleotides match TRBD1. This CDR3 is 15 amino acids long. Germline V gene data show CDR1 as LNHDA and CDR2 as SQIVND (reference sequence). V shed 3 bases, J shed 8 bases, and the junction held 8 bases outside the gene matches. As DNA, the CDR3 is TGTGCCAGTAGTATCTTCGGGACAGGGTTTGATGAGCAGTTCTTC. Its translation: CASSIFGTGFDEQFF.

V and J are TRBV11-2 and TRBJ1-1; a possible D gene is TRBD1 (6 bases). The CDR3 spans 14 residues. V lost 5 bases and J 1 base, leaving 11 bases between the germline ends. Germline CDR1 is SGHAT and CDR2 is FQNNGV. The CDR3 reads CASSRTAQNTEAFF. CDR3 in DNA: TGTGCCAGCAGCCGGACAGCCCAGAACACTGAAGCTTTCTTT. The complete variable domain, with remaining parts taken from reference TRBV11-2 and TRBJ1-1, reads EAGVAQSPRYKIIEKRQSVAFWCNPISGHATLYWYQQILGQGPKLLIQFQNNGVVDDSQLPKDRFSAERLKGVDSTLKIQPAKLEDSAVYLCASSRTAQNTEAFFGQGTRLTVV.

V is TRBV6-5 and J is TRBJ1-1, with 7 nucleotides matching TRBD1. Unmatched junction bases numbered 3, after V lost 2 bases and J lost 3 bases. Germline values: CDR1 MNHEY, CDR2 SVGAGI. This CDR3 comprises 14 residues. The CDR3 protein is CASSYQGVDTEAFF. The CDR3, as DNA: TGTGCCAGCAGTTACCAGGGGGTGGACACTGAAGCTTTCTTT.

The V and J genes are TRBV5-5 and TRBJ2-5; the D gene is possibly TRBD2 (5 bases). The CDR3 consists of 17 residues. Germline-derived CDR1 and CDR2 are SGHKS and YYEKEE (reference sequence). Trimming removed 3 bases at V and 5 bases at J, with 23 bases between. The CDR3 reads CASSSYPTGNLQETQYF. The DNA for the CDR3 is TGTGCCAGCAGCTCCTACCCGACCGGGAACCTTCAGGAGACCCAGTACTTC.

In its sample, this clone was seen once. The chain has TRBV6-5 and TRBJ1-5; D is unclear. The CDR3 loop spans 12 amino acids. In germline, CDR1 is MNHEY, CDR2 SVGAGI. V lost 6 bases to trimming and J lost 5 bases, with 8 bases between them. The CDR3 loop reads CASRAPDQPQHF. CDR3 sequence (DNA): TGTGCCAGCAGAGCTCCCGATCAGCCCCAGCATTTT.

V is TRBV5-5 and J is TRBJ2-3; a possible D gene is TRBD2 (5 bases). The CDR3 is 15 amino acids. Deletions cut 3 bases from V and 0 bases from J, with 11 bases between. Germline V lookup: CDR1 SGHKS, CDR2 YYEKEE (reference sequence). Written as DNA, the CDR3 is TGTGCCAGCAGCTGGACTCCCGCCAGCACAGATACGCAGTATTTT. It yields the protein CASSWTPASTDTQYF.

V gene TRBV5-1 combines with J gene TRBJ2-5, with D tentatively TRBD1 (6 bases). The V end was cut by 5 bases, the J end by 4 bases, with 12 bases between. The CDR3 sequence is 13 residues long. Germline CDR1 reads SGHRS; CDR2 reads YFSETQ. In DNA, the CDR3 is TGCGCCAGCAGTTTTCAGGGGTCAGAGACCCAGTACTTC. It yields the protein CASSFQGSETQYF.

The chain combines TRBV2 with TRBJ1-1; D might be TRBD1 (5 bases). Germline-derived CDR1 and CDR2 are SNHLY and FYNNEI. CDR3 length: 16 residues. V was pared by 4 bases and J by 1 base, with 16 bases between. The CDR3 nucleotides are TGTGCCAGCAGTGCTCGTCTAGGGGCACCGAACACTGAAGCTTTCTTT. Its protein product is CASSARLGAPNTEAFF. The entire variable domain, with the rest obtained from reference TRBV2 and TRBJ1-1, is as follows: EPEVTQTPSHQVTQMGQEVILRCVPISNHLYFYWYRQILGQKVEFLVSFYNNEISEKSEIFDDQFSVERPDGSNFTLKIRSTKLEDSAMYFCASSARLGAPNTEAFFGQGTRLTVV.

This chain connects TRBV5-1 to TRBJ2-2; 7 bases align to TRBD1. Looked up from germline, CDR1 is SGHRS and CDR2 is YFSETQ. The CDR3 has 16 amino acids. Germline trimming cut 0 bases from V and 6 bases from J; bases unmatched to any gene: 8. The CDR3 here is CASSLEGRGYAGELFF. The CDR3, as DNA: TGCGCCAGCAGCTTGGAGGGCAGGGGGTATGCCGGGGAGCTGTTTTTT.

This clone was observed a few times. The rearrangement joins TRBV7-8 to TRBJ1-1; D not resolved. This CDR3 region has 14 residues. V was clipped by 4 bases and J by 4 bases, with 13 bases between them. From germline, CDR1 is SGHVS and CDR2 FQNEAQ. The CDR3 region has the DNA TGTGCCAGCAGCTCGACCAGGCTGGGCACTGAAGCTTTCTTT. This translates into CASSSTRLGTEAFF.

The V call is TRBV5-1, the J call TRBJ2-3; D may be TRBD1 (6 bases). Germline assignment: CDR1 SGHRS and CDR2 YFSETQ. V was trimmed by 3 bases and J by 2 bases, leaving 16 bases between them. The CDR3 runs to 16 residues. The DNA of the CDR3 is TGCGCCAGCAGCTGGGGGCAGGGGACCCCCACAGATACGCAGTATTTT. Translating it yields CASSWGQGTPTDTQYF.

The chain is built from TRBV7-8 and TRBJ2-7; TRBD2 aligns across 16 bases. V shed 5 bases and J 6 bases; nucleotides not matched to a gene: 7. This CDR3 is built from 16 residues. Germline V gives CDR1 SGHVS, CDR2 FQNEAQ. The CDR3 reads CASSIGTSGGASEQYF. The DNA of the CDR3 is TGTGCCAGCAGCATCGGGACTAGCGGGGGGGCAAGCGAGCAGTACTTC.

The chain couples TRBV6-5 to TRBJ2-1; possible D gene TRBD1, 5 bases. The germline CDR1 and CDR2 sequences are MNHEY and SVGAGI. The V end was cut by 2 bases, the J end by 4 bases, with 9 bases between. The CDR3 sequence is 14 residues long. The DNA for the CDR3 is TGTGCCAGCAGTTACCATGGGGCTTACAATGAGCAGTTCTTC. This encodes CASSYHGAYNEQFF.

The V gene is TRBV6-5, the J gene TRBJ2-7; 8 positions match TRBD1. Germline V gives CDR1 MNHEY, CDR2 SVGAGI. The CDR3 has 14 residues. J lost 4 bases, V lost 6 bases, and 8 bases had no gene match. The CDR3 reads CASSAGDRLYEQYF. The CDR3 coding sequence is TGTGCCAGCAGCGCCGGGGACAGGCTTTACGAGCAGTACTTC.

V and J are TRBV19 and TRBJ2-5; the match to TRBD1 covers 9 bases. The germline gives CDR1 LNHDA, CDR2 SQIVND (reference sequence). The V segment lost 4 bases and the J segment 5 bases; nucleotides outside the gene matches: 8. This CDR3 spans 15 amino acids. The CDR3 region has the DNA TGTGCCAGTAGTACCGGGACAGGGAAGTTGGAGACCCAGTACTTC. Residues: CASSTGTGKLETQYF.

This clone was seen only a few times. The V gene is TRBV3-1 (or the pseudogene TRBV3-2), the J gene TRBJ1-3, with D perhaps TRBD1 (5 bases). CDR1 LGHDT and CDR2 YNNKEL come from the germline V gene (reference sequence). V lost 2 bases and J 6 bases, leaving 8 bases between the germline ends. The CDR3 has 13 residues. Here the CDR3 DNA reads TGTGCCAGCAGCCAACAGGGCCCAAACACCATATATTTT. Translating it yields CASSQQGPNTIYF.

The chain uses TRBV6-1 and TRBJ2-7, with 10 positions matching TRBD1. This CDR3 is 14 amino acids long. The germline V gene encodes CDR1 MNHNS and CDR2 SASEGT. The ends lost 1 base at V and 7 bases at J; junction bases unmatched: 4. The CDR3 loop reads CASSEGQGAREQYV. DNA for the CDR3: TGTGCCAGCAGTGAAGGACAGGGGGCTCGTGAGCAGTACGTC.

This chain links TRBV3-1 (or the pseudogene TRBV3-2) with TRBJ2-7; 7 positions match TRBD1. Trimming cost V 4 bases and J 5 bases; bases outside gene matches: 8. Germline assignment: CDR1 LGHDT and CDR2 YNNKEL (reference sequence). The CDR3 runs 14 residues. CDR3 nucleotides: TGTGCCAGCAGCCTCACTACAGGGGCCCACGAGCAGTACTTC. Protein: CASSLTTGAHEQYF.

The rearrangement joins TRBV6-5 to TRBJ1-1; 10 bases line up with TRBD1. The V gene end was trimmed by 7 bases and the J gene end by 3 bases; junction bases not matched to a gene: 8. Germline V lookup: CDR1 MNHEY, CDR2 SVGAGI. The CDR3 sequence is 15 residues long. The DNA of the CDR3 is TGTGCCAGCAACGACAGGGGGCGGGTGGACACTGAAGCTTTCTTT. This gives the protein CASNDRGRVDTEAFF.

In this sample, this clone turned up a few times. The rearrangement links TRBV2 to TRBJ2-3, with TRBD1 matching over 8 bases. The CDR3 contains 15 residues. J gave up 1 base and V 6 bases, and 6 bases lay outside the gene matches. CDR1 and CDR2 from the germline V gene are SNHLY and FYNNEI. CDR3: CASRQTGARTDTQYF. The CDR3 DNA sequence: TGTGCCAGCAGGCAGACAGGGGCTCGCACAGATACGCAGTATTTT.